This is a list of T cell receptor beta chains from one sample in a study of cytotoxic CD8 clonotypes in ibrutinib-treated CLL. The method was immunoSEQ multiplex PCR; TCRdb's version includes in-frame clones alone and lacks a portion of them. The sample lists around 130,000 clones, 84% occurring once. Here the sequenced sample was PBMCs, taken after 24 months of ibrutinib treatment. Receptors were obtained from a human donor with chronic lymphocytic leukemia. Both conserved end residues are part of each CDR3. Each record gives: clone size, D gene, J gene, CDR3 length, V gene, CDR3 protein, CDR3 DNA. D genes are given only for firm matches. Some rows have no size entry. The others give once, few or many, or a class for an expanded clone.

>NA|NA|TRBJ2-1|18|TRBV19
CASSIHLGQVTSYNEQFF
TGTGCCAGTAGTATCCACCTCGGGCAGGTAACCTCCTACAATGAGCAGTTCTTC
>NA|NA|TRBJ1-4|16|TRBV7-2
CASSLNRGRGNEKLFF
TGTGCCAGCAGCTTAAATCGGGGGCGTGGGAATGAAAAACTGTTTTTT
>NA|NA|TRBJ1-1|15|TRBV6-5
CASRPTSRDTGEAFF
TGTGCCAGCAGACCTACTAGTAGGGACACCGGCGAAGCTTTCTTT
>NA|NA|TRBJ1-3|15|TRBV27
CASSFGVGSGNTIYF
TGTGCCAGCAGTTTCGGGGTAGGCTCTGGAAACACCATATATTTT
>NA|NA|TRBJ1-5|17|TRBV5-5
CASSLNGGSWSNQPQHF
TGTGCCAGCAGCTTGAATGGGGGGAGTTGGAGCAATCAGCCCCAGCATTTT
>NA|TRBD2|TRBJ2-7|13|TRBV9
CASSVTSGGKPYF
TGTGCCAGCAGCGTGACTAGCGGGGGCAAGCCGTACTTC
>NA|NA|TRBJ1-2|15|TRBV12-1
CASSSRTGEDYGYTF
TGTGCCAGCAGCTCTCGGACAGGGGAGGACTATGGCTACACCTTC
>NA|NA|TRBJ2-1|15|TRBV2
CASNGLASMGNEQFF
TGTGCCAGCAACGGTCTGGCTAGCATGGGAAATGAGCAGTTCTTC
>NA|TRBD1|TRBJ2-3|15|TRBV18
CASSRQGGSTDTQYF
TGTGCCAGCTCAAGACAGGGCGGCAGCACAGATACGCAGTATTTT
>NA|NA|TRBJ2-4|14|TRBV7-2
CASSLVNGGNIQYF
TGTGCCAGCAGCTTAGTCAATGGTGGTAACATTCAGTACTTC
>NA|NA|TRBJ1-2|13|TRBV28
CASSLSGIHGYTF
TGTGCCAGCAGTTTGTCGGGGATCCATGGCTACACCTTC
>NA|TRBD1|TRBJ2-1|14|TRBV15
CATSVRTGLGEQFF
TGTGCCACCAGCGTACGGACAGGGCTGGGTGAGCAGTTCTTC
>NA|NA|TRBJ2-5|14|TRBV27
CASSAWGPQETQYF
TGTGCCAGCAGTGCCTGGGGGCCCCAAGAGACCCAGTACTTC
>NA|NA|TRBJ1-1|13|TRBV9
CASRNNGNTEAFF
TGTGCCAGCAGGAATAATGGGAACACTGAAGCTTTCTTT
>NA|NA|TRBJ2-7|14|TRBV6-5
CASSLGGKGYEQYF
TGTGCCAGCAGTTTAGGGGGGAAAGGCTACGAGCAGTACTTC
>once|TRBD2|TRBJ2-3|19|TRBV19
CASSIEGLSGGAIPDTQYF
TGTGCCAGTAGTATAGAAGGACTTAGCGGGGGGGCCATCCCAGATACGCAGTATTTT
>NA|TRBD1|TRBJ1-3|15|TRBV19
CASSPRTGSGNTIYF
TGTGCCAGTAGTCCTCGGACAGGCTCTGGAAACACCATATATTTT
>few|TRBD2|TRBJ2-1|16|TRBV4-3
CASSQDSRGGHNEQFF
TGCGCCAGCAGCCAAGATTCACGGGGGGGCCACAATGAGCAGTTCTTC
>NA|TRBD1|TRBJ1-3|11|TRBV20-1
CSALTGNTIYF
TGCAGTGCCTTGACAGGGAACACCATATATTTT
>NA|TRBD2|TRBJ2-3|14|TRBV5-1
CASRLAGGSDTQYF
TGCGCCAGCAGACTAGCGGGGGGGTCAGATACGCAGTATTTT
>NA|TRBD1|TRBJ1-1|16|TRBV19
CASSTRETGVYTEAFF
TGTGCCAGTAGTACGCGAGAGACAGGGGTGTACACTGAAGCTTTCTTT
>NA|NA|TRBJ1-1|13|TRBV18
CASSPGMNTEAFF
TGTGCCAGCTCACCAGGGATGAACACTGAAGCTTTCTTT
>NA|NA|TRBJ2-1|14|TRBV7-7
CASSPHHGGNEQFF
TGTGCCAGCAGCCCACACCACGGGGGTAATGAGCAGTTCTTC
>NA|TRBD1|TRBJ2-7|15|TRBV4-3
CASSQEGGTGAEQYF
TGCGCCAGCAGCCAAGAAGGCGGGACAGGGGCCGAGCAGTACTTC
>NA|NA|TRBJ2-5|14|TRBV11-2
CASRTRGRQETQYF
TGTGCCAGCAGGACCAGGGGTCGCCAAGAGACCCAGTACTTC
>NA|TRBD1|TRBJ1-4|14|TRBV2
CASNRDRGREKLFF
TGTGCCAGCAACCGAGACAGGGGACGGGAAAAACTGTTTTTT
>NA|NA|TRBJ1-2|16|TRBV28
CASSPVPGGSDYGYTF
TGTGCCAGCAGTCCCGTTCCCGGGGGCTCGGACTATGGCTACACCTTC
>NA|TRBD2|TRBJ2-3|15|TRBV4-1
CASSHLAGGTDTQYF
TGCGCCAGCAGCCACCTAGCGGGGGGCACAGATACGCAGTATTTT
>NA|NA|TRBJ1-1|17|TRBV30
CAWRRAWVLGMNTEAFF
TGTGCCTGGAGGAGGGCTTGGGTGTTGGGAATGAACACTGAAGCTTTCTTT
>NA|TRBD1|TRBJ2-4|16|TRBV6-1
CASSDSTGTGKNIQYF
TGTGCCAGCAGTGACAGTACCGGGACAGGGAAAAACATTCAGTACTTC
>NA|TRBD1|TRBJ2-7|16|TRBV4-1
CASSQDQGAPAYEQYF
TGCGCCAGCAGCCAAGATCAGGGGGCACCTGCCTACGAGCAGTACTTC
>once|TRBD1|TRBJ1-2|12|TRBV6-6
CAITGGDYGYTF
TGTGCCATTACAGGGGGGGACTATGGCTACACCTTC
>NA|NA|TRBJ2-7|16|TRBV7-2
CASSPKVAPGRGEQYF
TGTGCCAGCAGCCCCAAGGTCGCTCCGGGGCGTGGCGAGCAGTACTTC
>NA|NA|TRBJ2-3|12|TRBV5-1
CASSLGGDTQYF
TGCGCCAGCAGCTTGGGGGGAGATACGCAGTATTTT
>NA|NA|TRBJ1-4|15|TRBV28
CASSFPRGKGGKLFF
TGTGCCAGCAGTTTTCCGAGGGGCAAAGGGGGGAAACTGTTTTTT
>NA|TRBD1|TRBJ2-2|15|TRBV6-1
CASSEPWTGTGELFF
TGTGCCAGCAGTGAACCGTGGACAGGCACCGGGGAGCTGTTTTTT
>NA|NA|TRBJ1-5|13|TRBV6-5
CASSLGEYQPQHF
TGTGCCAGCAGTTTGGGAGAATATCAGCCCCAGCATTTT
>NA|TRBD2|TRBJ2-1|15|TRBV5-1
CASSLGLAGNNEQFF
TGCGCCAGCAGCTTAGGACTAGCGGGGAACAATGAGCAGTTCTTC
>NA|NA|TRBJ2-2|17|TRBV7-2
CASSLITGSANTGELFF
TGTGCCAGCAGCTTAATAACAGGTTCGGCGAACACCGGGGAGCTGTTTTTT
>NA|NA|TRBJ2-3|15|TRBV6-6
CASSARGGRTDTQYF
TGTGCCAGCAGTGCACGCGGGGGCCGCACAGATACGCAGTATTTT
>NA|NA|TRBJ1-1|14|TRBV6-5
CASSYGGQNTEAFF
TGTGCCAGCAGTTACGGGGGACAAAACACTGAAGCTTTCTTT
>NA|NA|TRBJ2-7|14|TRBV27
CASSLRGPAWEQYF
TGTGCCAGCAGTTTACGGGGGCCCGCTTGGGAGCAGTACTTC
>NA|NA|TRBJ2-7|14|TRBV18
CASSRAGINYEQYF
TGTGCCAGCTCACGGGCAGGGATTAACTACGAGCAGTACTTC
>NA|NA|TRBJ2-1|15|TRBV19
CASSIVAYSYNEQFF
TGTGCCAGTAGTATAGTAGCCTACTCCTACAATGAGCAGTTCTTC
>NA|NA|TRBJ2-7|10|TRBV28
CASQGYEQYF
TGTGCCAGTCAGGGTTACGAGCAGTACTTC
>few|TRBD1|TRBJ1-2|14|TRBV19
CASSQNRGDYGYTF
TGTGCCAGTAGTCAAAACAGGGGGGACTATGGCTACACCTTC
>NA|NA|TRBJ1-1|14|TRBV19
CASGDRRWGTEAFF
TGTGCCAGTGGGGACCGTAGATGGGGAACTGAAGCTTTCTTT
>NA|NA|TRBJ2-5|13|TRBV18
CASSPMAEETQYF
TGTGCCAGCTCACCTATGGCGGAGGAGACCCAGTACTTC
>NA|NA|TRBJ2-7|15|TRBV19
CASNLPQGDGDEQYF
TGTGCCAGTAACCTCCCCCAGGGTGACGGGGACGAGCAGTACTTC
>NA|NA|TRBJ1-1|15|TRBV7-6
CASSLGTEPNTEAFF
TGTGCCAGCAGCTTAGGGACAGAACCGAACACTGAAGCTTTCTTT
>NA|NA|TRBJ2-7|12|TRBV6-1
CASRMQSYEQYF
TGTGCCAGCAGAATGCAATCGTACGAGCAGTACTTC
>few|NA|TRBJ1-1|13|TRBV7-7
CASSLNRNTEAFF
TGTGCCAGCAGCTTAAACAGGAACACTGAAGCTTTCTTT
>NA|NA|TRBJ1-4|14|TRBV7-2
CASSSTGFNEKLFF
TGTGCCAGCAGTTCGACAGGTTTTAATGAAAAACTGTTTTTT